The 29 T cell receptor beta chains below all came from one sample that was sequenced in a study of response to subunit inactivated influenza vaccine. TCRdb ran MiXCR on the RT-PCR reads and lists one entry per CDR3 protein. The repertoire holds around 300,000 distinct CDR3 sequences, with around 22% as singletons. The source was PBMCs from blood, collected about 19 months after vaccination. Receptors were obtained from a man aged 50-75 years who received an inactivated influenza vaccine.

This clonotype was counted a few times. CDR3 in amino acids: CASSLSSDEQFF. DNA for the CDR3: TGTGCCAGCAGTTTAAGTTCCGATGAGCAGTTCTTC. V is TRBV12-3 or TRBV12-4 and J is TRBJ2-1, with D unclear. The CDR3 length is 12 residues. V shed 2 bases and J shed 8 bases, with 7 bases lying between them.

This clonotype was picked up many times. The rearrangement links TRBV18 to TRBJ1-1; 9 nucleotides line up with TRBD1. This CDR3 spans 15 amino acids. J gave up 10 bases and V 3 bases, and 12 bases lay outside the gene matches. Germline assignment: CDR1 KGHSH and CDR2 LQKENI. The CDR3 sequence: CASSPLSRDRDGAFF. CDR3 nucleotide sequence: TGTGCCAGCTCACCGCTGTCCCGGGACAGGGACGGAGCTTTCTTT.

This clonotype was seen repeatedly, ten times or more. The chain recombines TRBV12-3 or TRBV12-4 with TRBJ2-5; TRBD2 matches 7 bases. There are 15 residues in the CDR3. V trimming: 3 bases; J trimming: 2 bases; junction bases outside the gene matches: 6. CDR3 residues: CASSFSGGRQETQYF. CDR3 nucleotides: TGTGCCAGCAGTTTCTCGGGAGGACGTCAAGAGACCCAGTACTTC.

Only a few counts were recorded for this clonotype. The chain combines TRBV12-3 or TRBV12-4 with TRBJ2-3; tentatively, D is TRBD2 (5 bases). The CDR3 is made up of 11 amino acids. Trimming took 5 bases from V and 14 from J, leaving 14 bases between them. The CDR3 bases are TGTGCCAGCAGTCGTAGCGCAAGTCCGTATTTT. This codes for CASSRSASPYF.

This clonotype has just a few counts. The chain recombines TRBV9 with TRBJ2-1; TRBD2 agrees at 12 bases. CDR3 length: 16 residues. The V gene end was trimmed by 1 base and the J gene end by 6 bases; junction bases not matched to a gene: 5. Germline V gene sequence: CDR1 SGDLS, CDR2 YYNGEE. The CDR3 sequence: CASSVLAGGLINEQFF. The CDR3 nucleotides are TGTGCCAGCAGCGTACTAGCGGGGGGGTTGATCAATGAGCAGTTCTTC.

This clonotype was recorded many times. V and J are TRBV7-2 and TRBJ1-3; D remains unclear. Germline loops: CDR1 SGHTA, CDR2 FQGNSA. Between the trimmed V and J ends, which lost 1 base and 1 base, there was a span of 5 bases. This CDR3 is built from 14 residues. DNA for the CDR3: TGTGCCAGCAGCTTAGTCGGTTCTGGAAACACCATATATTTT. Translating gives CASSLVGSGNTIYF.

This clonotype was seen only a few times. The V and J genes are TRBV4-2 and TRBJ1-4; D may be TRBD1 (5 bases). CDR3 size: 16 residues. The ends were cut back, 5 bases at V and 5 bases at J, with 18 bases in the middle. Germline V gene lookup returns CDR1 LGHNA and CDR2 YNFKEQ. The CDR3 sequence is CASSNGWTGPNEKLFF. The CDR3 DNA reads as TGTGCCAGCAGCAACGGGTGGACGGGACCCAATGAAAAACTGTTTTTT.

The V call is TRBV1, the J call TRBJ1-4. TRBV1 is flagged as a pseudogene. This CDR3 is 16 amino acids long. CDR3 amino acids: CTSSRPTGSENEKLFF. The CDR3, as DNA: TGCACCAGCAGCCGGCCTACCGGGAGCGAGAATGAAAAACTGTTTTTT.

This clonotype appeared a few times. The rearrangement uses TRBV5-1 and TRBJ2-7; 7 nucleotides agree with TRBD1. The ends lost 4 bases at V and 0 bases at J; junction bases unmatched: 13. The CDR3 length is 17 residues. Germline V gene sequence: CDR1 SGHRS, CDR2 YFSETQ. The CDR3 region has the DNA TGCGCCAGCAGCATGTACCCCGGGACAGATAGCTCCTACGAGCAGTACTTC. Protein product: CASSMYPGTDSSYEQYF.

This sequence joins TRBV5-5 and TRBJ1-5; D possibly corresponds to TRBD1 (5 bases). CDR1 SGHKS and CDR2 YYEKEE come from the germline V gene (reference sequence). With 4 bases removed from V and 8 bases from J, the gap between germline ends came to 16 bases. This CDR3 contains 14 residues. In DNA form, the CDR3 reads TGTGCCAGCAGCCGAGGGGAGGGCGTGGAGCCCCAGCATTTT. Its protein is CASSRGEGVEPQHF.

The table lists this clonotype with a few counts. V usage is TRBV29-1 and J usage is TRBJ1-2; D is perhaps TRBD1 (5 bases). The CDR3 totals 18 residues. The V gene lost 6 bases and the J gene lost 0 bases, with 26 bases spanning the gap. CDR1 and CDR2 (germline): SQVTM, ANQGSEA. CDR3 residues: CSVQGGAEAGIANYGYTF. The CDR3 DNA is TGCAGCGTCCAGGGAGGGGCTGAAGCGGGAATAGCTAACTATGGCTACACCTTC.

The chain is built from TRBV20-1 and TRBJ2-1, with TRBD2 matching 12 bases. The ends lost 6 bases at V and 9 bases at J; junction bases unmatched: 9. CDR1 and CDR2 (germline): DFQATT, SNEGSKA (reference sequence). The CDR3 totals 14 residues. The CDR3 bases are TGCAGTGCCCCCCGGCTAGCGGGAGGGGGTGAGCAGTTCTTC. As protein: CSAPRLAGGGEQFF.

The V and J genes are TRBV13 and TRBJ2-1, with 7 bases identical to TRBD1. J lost 6 bases, V lost 5 bases, and 7 bases had no gene match. The CDR3 totals 14 residues. Germline CDR1 reads PRHDT; CDR2 reads FYEKMQ (reference sequence). The CDR3 loop is CASSVQTGINEQFF. CDR3 sequence (DNA): TGTGCCAGCAGCGTGCAGACAGGGATCAATGAGCAGTTCTTC. The full variable domain, in which reference TRBV13 and TRBJ2-1 provide the parts outside the CDR3, is AAGVIQSPRHLIKEKRETATLKCYPIPRHDTVYWYQQGPGQDPQFLISFYEKMQSDKGSIPDRFSAQQFSDYHSELNMSSLELGDSALYFCASSVQTGINEQFFGPGTRLTVL.

In its sample, this clonotype was seen many times. This chain connects TRBV6-5 to TRBJ1-5, with 7 bases that match TRBD1. The germline CDR1 and CDR2 sequences are MNHEY and SVGAGI. The CDR3 contains 16 residues. V shed 0 bases, J shed 3 bases, and the junction held 5 bases outside the gene matches. Here the CDR3 reads CASSYSWTGNNQPQHF. The CDR3 DNA sequence: TGTGCCAGCAGTTACTCATGGACAGGTAACAATCAGCCCCAGCATTTT.

This clonotype was observed a few times. V usage is TRBV5-5 and J usage is TRBJ1-5, with D uncertain. Trimming removed 0 bases at V and 4 bases at J, with 14 bases between. The V gene's germline CDR1 is SGHKS and CDR2 YYEKEE (reference sequence). This CDR3 has 16 residues. CDR3 DNA: TGTGCCAGCAGCTTGGGAGTTGGGCGGATGAATCAGCCCCAGCATTTT. It codes for CASSLGVGRMNQPQHF.

This chain uses TRBV12-3 or TRBV12-4 with TRBJ2-7; no firm D call. The CDR3 runs 15 residues. Trimming took 5 bases from V and 3 from J, leaving 17 bases between them. This CDR3 reads CASSPTGPRIYEQYF. CDR3 nucleotide sequence: TGTGCCAGCAGTCCGACCGGGCCGAGAATCTACGAGCAGTACTTC.

This clonotype was seen more than once but under ten times. The J gene is TRBJ1-2, the V gene TRBV18, with unresolved D. The CDR3 has 14 residues. V was shortened by 0 bases and J by 7 bases, with 12 bases between the two germline ends. Germline V gives CDR1 KGHSH, CDR2 LQKENI. CDR3 in amino acids: CASSPPVAGFGYTF. The CDR3, as DNA: TGTGCCAGCTCACCACCGGTGGCTGGGTTTGGCTACACCTTC.

CDR3 DNA: TGTGCCAGCAGTTTTGTTAGGTACACAGATACGCAGTATTTT. Protein sequence: CASSFVRYTDTQYF. The chain combines TRBV28 with TRBJ2-3; D remains ambiguous. Per the germline V gene, CDR1 is MDHEN and CDR2 is SYDVKM. CDR3 length: 14 residues. V shed 3 bases and J shed 2 bases, with 9 bases lying between them.

This rearrangement joins TRBV30 to TRBJ1-2, with 12 bases lining up with TRBD1. Germline V gene lookup returns CDR1 GTSNPN and CDR2 SVGIG (reference sequence). The CDR3 sequence is 14 residues long. V lost 1 base to trimming and J lost 7 bases; unmatched junction nucleotides: 4. DNA for the CDR3: TGTGCCTGGAGTGGGGGGACAGGGGGCCTTGGCTACACCTTC. Translating it yields CAWSGGTGGLGYTF.

At least ten counts were recorded for this clonotype. This chain joins TRBV3-1 and TRBJ1-1; D uncertain. V was trimmed by 0 bases and J by 1 base, leaving 6 bases between them. The CDR3 is 14 amino acids. Germline V gives CDR1 LGHDT, CDR2 YNNKEL (reference sequence). CDR3 coding DNA: TGTGCCAGCAGCCAAGATGTGACGAACACTGAAGCTTTCTTT. Protein product: CASSQDVTNTEAFF.

The table lists this clonotype with many counts. The chain carries TRBV5-1 and TRBJ1-1; D possibly corresponds to TRBD1 (5 bases). The CDR3 extends over 16 amino acids. Per germline, CDR1 SGHRS and CDR2 YFSETQ. V shed 2 bases and J shed 2 bases, with 16 bases lying between them. The CDR3 protein is CASSFDGGSSNTEAFF. In DNA form, the CDR3 reads TGCGCCAGCAGCTTCGACGGGGGGTCCTCAAACACTGAAGCTTTCTTT.

The chain has TRBV7-3 and TRBJ2-1; D is unclear. The CDR3 spans 15 residues. Germline assignment: CDR1 SGHTA and CDR2 FQGTGA. V was pared by 6 bases and J by 0 bases, with 12 bases between. The CDR3: CASSSLTASYNEQFF. For the CDR3, the DNA is TGTGCCAGCAGTTCCTTAACGGCCTCCTACAATGAGCAGTTCTTC.

The chain employs TRBV6-2 or TRBV6-3 and TRBJ2-7; D call uncertain. Trimming shortened V by 0 bases and J by 6 bases, and 12 bases separated the two germline ends. Looked up from germline, CDR1 is MNHEY and CDR2 is SVGEGT. This CDR3 region has 14 residues. CDR3 residues: CASSYSLWTREQYF. Here the CDR3 DNA reads TGTGCCAGCAGTTACTCCCTTTGGACCCGCGAGCAGTACTTC.

In this sample, this clonotype turned up a few times. The rearrangement uses TRBV6-2 or TRBV6-3 and TRBJ1-1; D is unclear. Germline assignment: CDR1 MNHEY and CDR2 SVGEGT. This CDR3 region has 13 residues. Trimming removed 2 bases at V and 2 bases at J, with 6 bases between. The CDR3 sequence: CASSYIPNTEAFF. DNA of the CDR3: TGTGCCAGCAGTTACATCCCCAACACTGAAGCTTTCTTT.

This clonotype was seen repeatedly, ten times or more. The chain combines TRBV20-1 with TRBJ1-6, with 8 bases aligning to TRBD1. This CDR3 comprises 14 residues. CDR1 DFQATT and CDR2 SNEGSKA come from the germline V gene (reference sequence). V trimming: 6 bases; J trimming: 9 bases; junction bases outside the gene matches: 10. CDR3 loop: CSARDRKRGSPLHF. CDR3 sequence (DNA): TGCAGTGCGAGGGACAGGAAGCGCGGTTCACCCCTCCACTTT.

The V and J genes are TRBV5-6 and TRBJ2-7; 7 bases match TRBD1. The V segment lost 6 bases and the J segment 2 bases; nucleotides outside the gene matches: 8. The germline CDR1 and CDR2 sequences are SGHDT and YYEEEE. The CDR3 length is 14 residues. The CDR3 sequence is CASNRITGAYEQYF. CDR3 nucleotides: TGTGCCAGCAACAGAATTACAGGGGCCTACGAGCAGTACTTC.

V usage is TRBV20-1 and J usage is TRBJ2-5, with 8 bases aligning to TRBD2. The J segment lost 1 base and the V segment lost 3 bases, leaving 7 bases of the junction unmatched. This CDR3 has 15 residues. Germline loops: CDR1 DFQATT, CDR2 SNEGSKA (reference sequence). The CDR3: CSASGRAGGQETQYF. The CDR3 DNA sequence: TGCAGTGCTAGCGGTCGGGCGGGGGGCCAAGAGACCCAGTACTTC.

V gene TRBV7-8 combines with J gene TRBJ1-1, with a possible D match to TRBD1 (5 bases). The germline V gene has CDR1 SGHVS and CDR2 FQNEAQ. The CDR3 totals 15 residues. V lost 4 bases, J lost 6 bases, and 18 bases lay in between. The CDR3 DNA is TGTGCCAGCAGCTACGGCGTGGGGCTAGGGGCTGAAGCTTTCTTT. This sequence encodes CASSYGVGLGAEAFF.

In this sample, this clonotype turned up a few times. This chain uses TRBV7-2 with TRBJ2-5; perhaps TRBD2 as D (5 bases). Germline V gene sequence: CDR1 SGHTA, CDR2 FQGNSA. The CDR3 sequence is 12 residues long. Deletions cut 3 bases from V and 4 bases from J, with 6 bases between. The CDR3 protein is CASSFRGETQYF. CDR3 nucleotide sequence: TGTGCCAGCAGCTTTCGGGGAGAGACCCAGTACTTC.